This TCR beta chain was sequenced in a study of cytomegalovirus exposure and HLA in healthy donors. Background on the study: The study's early data release held tens of millions of unique TCRs from HLA-typed donors. Study-wide results and limits: A likely sequencing artifact accounted for one observed cluster of highly shared sequence variants. CMV serostatus was the only recorded immune exposure for donors. It was confirmed in vitro that a few of the CMV-associated chains were specific for CMV antigens.

Details on this clone: Antigen specificity is unknown.

The CDR3 runs 15 residues. CDR1 is GTSNPN, CDR2 SVGIG, per germline (reference sequence). V was cut by 7 bases and J by 0 bases, with 18 bases left in between. The PCR had 60 Vbeta and 13 Jbeta primers. Sequencing was performed with immunoSEQ multiplex PCR; in TCRdb, only in-frame clones are kept and a portion is missing. The sample's table shows around 75,000 clones. The sample taken for sequencing was PBMCs. This sequence originates from a woman aged 55-70 years in good health and CMV-seronegative. The genes are TRBV30 and TRBJ1-1; tentative D call: TRBD1 (5 bases). The CDR3 DNA reads TGTGCCTACTCACTACAGGCAAATATGAACACTGAAGCTTTCTTT. The encoded protein is CAYSLQANMNTEAFF.